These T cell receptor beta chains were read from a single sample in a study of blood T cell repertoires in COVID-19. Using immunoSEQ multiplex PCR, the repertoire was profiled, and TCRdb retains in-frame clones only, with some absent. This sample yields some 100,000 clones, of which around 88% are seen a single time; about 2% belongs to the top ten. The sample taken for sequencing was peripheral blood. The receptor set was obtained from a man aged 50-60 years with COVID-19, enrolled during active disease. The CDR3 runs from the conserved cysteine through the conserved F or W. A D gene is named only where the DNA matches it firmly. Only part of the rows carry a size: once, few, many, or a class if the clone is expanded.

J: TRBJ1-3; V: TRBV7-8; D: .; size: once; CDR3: CASSPRGAGNTIYF; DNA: TGTGCCAGCAGCCCGCGGGGGGCTGGGAACACCATATATTTT
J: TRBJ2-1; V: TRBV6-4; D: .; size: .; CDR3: CASSEGSQGEQFF; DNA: TGTGCCAGCAGTGAAGGGAGTCAAGGTGAGCAGTTCTTC
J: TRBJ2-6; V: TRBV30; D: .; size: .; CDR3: CAWYRHSGANVLTF; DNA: TGTGCCTGGTACAGGCACTCTGGGGCCAACGTCCTGACTTTC
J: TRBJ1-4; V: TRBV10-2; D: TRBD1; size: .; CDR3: CASSAWTGEGEKLFF; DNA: TGCGCCAGCAGTGCTTGGACAGGGGAGGGAGAAAAACTGTTTTTT
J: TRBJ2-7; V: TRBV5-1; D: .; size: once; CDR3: CASSFYPGLTDTYEQYF; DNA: TGCGCCAGCAGCTTTTACCCCGGCCTCACGGACACCTACGAGCAGTACTTC
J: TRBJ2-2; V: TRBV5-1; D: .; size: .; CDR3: CASSSWAGNTGELFF; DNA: TGCGCCAGCAGCTCGTGGGCAGGGAACACCGGGGAGCTGTTTTTT
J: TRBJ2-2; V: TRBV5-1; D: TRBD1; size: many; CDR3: CASSSDRGLGELFF; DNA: TGCGCCAGCAGCTCCGACAGGGGGCTGGGAGAGCTGTTTTTT
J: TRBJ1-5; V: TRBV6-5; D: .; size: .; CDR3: CASSITGNQPQHF; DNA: TGTGCCAGCAGTATCACAGGGAATCAGCCCCAGCATTTT
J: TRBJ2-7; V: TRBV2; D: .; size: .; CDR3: CASSLSSSGTSYEQYF; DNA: TGTGCCAGCAGTCTTTCGTCGTCAGGGACATCCTACGAGCAGTACTTC
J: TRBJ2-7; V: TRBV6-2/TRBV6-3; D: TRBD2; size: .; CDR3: CASSVITGGAYEQYF; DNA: TGTGCCAGCAGCGTCATTACCGGGGGGGCCTACGAGCAGTACTTC
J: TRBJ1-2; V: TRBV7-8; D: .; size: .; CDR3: CASSLGQNYGYTF; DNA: TGTGCCAGCAGCTTAGGACAGAACTATGGCTACACCTTC
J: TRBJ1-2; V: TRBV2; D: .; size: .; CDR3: CASSDPSSYGYTF; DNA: TGTGCCAGCAGTGATCCAAGTAGCTATGGCTACACCTTC
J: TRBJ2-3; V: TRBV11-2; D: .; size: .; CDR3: CASSLRDTQYF; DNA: TGTGCCAGCAGCCTTAGAGATACGCAGTATTTT
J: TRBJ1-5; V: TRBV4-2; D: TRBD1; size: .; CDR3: CASSQAEGAGGQPQHF; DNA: TGTGCCAGCAGCCAAGCGGAGGGGGCCGGGGGTCAGCCCCAGCATTTT
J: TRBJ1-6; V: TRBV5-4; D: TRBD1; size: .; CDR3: CASSKGGVAPLHF; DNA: TGTGCCAGCAGCAAAGGGGGCGTTGCACCCCTCCACTTT
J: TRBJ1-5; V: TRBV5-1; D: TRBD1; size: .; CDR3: CASSSGQGDQPQHF; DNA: TGCGCCAGCAGCTCTGGACAGGGGGACCAGCCCCAGCATTTT
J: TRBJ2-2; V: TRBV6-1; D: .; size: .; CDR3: CASSEGTARNAGELFF; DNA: TGTGCCAGCAGTGAAGGGACAGCGCGGAACGCCGGGGAGCTGTTTTTT
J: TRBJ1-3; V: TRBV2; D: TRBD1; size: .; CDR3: CASSPTGNSGNTIYF; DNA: TGTGCCAGCAGCCCGACAGGGAACTCCGGAAACACCATATATTTT
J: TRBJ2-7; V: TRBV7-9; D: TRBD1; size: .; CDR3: CASSFFSRDRGYEQYF; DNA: TGTGCCAGCAGCTTTTTCTCCCGGGACAGGGGGTACGAGCAGTACTTC
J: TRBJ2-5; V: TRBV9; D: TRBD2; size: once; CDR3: CASSVGGSGGLWETQYF; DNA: TGTGCCAGCAGCGTAGGCGGTAGCGGGGGGTTATGGGAGACCCAGTACTTC
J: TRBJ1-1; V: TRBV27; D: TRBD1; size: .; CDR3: CASRTRDRGNTEAFF; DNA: TGTGCCAGCAGGACCCGGGACAGGGGGAACACTGAAGCTTTCTTT
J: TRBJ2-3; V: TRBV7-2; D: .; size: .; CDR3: CASSLYGRTSTDTQYF; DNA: TGTGCCAGCAGCTTATATGGCAGGACTAGCACAGATACGCAGTATTTT
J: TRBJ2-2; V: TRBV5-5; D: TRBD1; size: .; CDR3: CASSLAQGARTGELFF; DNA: TGTGCCAGCAGCTTGGCTCAGGGGGCGAGGACCGGGGAGCTGTTTTTT
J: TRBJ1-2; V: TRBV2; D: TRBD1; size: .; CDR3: CASILGQGDGYTF; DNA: TGTGCCAGCATCCTGGGACAGGGGGATGGCTACACCTTC
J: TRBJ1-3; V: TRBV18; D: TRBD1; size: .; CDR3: CASSPSGQGTGNTIYF; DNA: TGTGCCAGCTCACCCTCGGGACAGGGGACCGGAAACACCATATATTTT
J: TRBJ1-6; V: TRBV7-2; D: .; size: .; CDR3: CASSGRGTYYNSPLHF; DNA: TGTGCCAGCAGCGGCAGGGGAACCTACTATAATTCACCCCTCCACTTT
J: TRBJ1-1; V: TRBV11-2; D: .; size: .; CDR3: CASSARSQVGAEAFF; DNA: TGTGCCAGCAGCGCACGCAGCCAGGTGGGTGCTGAAGCTTTCTTT
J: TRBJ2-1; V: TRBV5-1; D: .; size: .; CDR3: CASSPAGTSSYNEQFF; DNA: TGCGCCAGCAGCCCGGCAGGAACTAGCTCCTACAATGAGCAGTTCTTC
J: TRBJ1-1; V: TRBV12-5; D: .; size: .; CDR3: CASGLEVSGTEAFF; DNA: TGTGCTAGTGGTTTGGAGGTCAGCGGAACTGAAGCTTTCTTT
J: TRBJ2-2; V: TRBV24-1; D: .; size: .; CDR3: CATSVASGETGELFF; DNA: TGTGCCACCAGTGTTGCCAGCGGTGAAACCGGGGAGCTGTTTTTT
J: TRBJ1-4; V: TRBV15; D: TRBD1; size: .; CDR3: CATTQGDRPYEKLFF; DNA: TGTGCCACCACCCAGGGGGACAGACCTTATGAAAAACTGTTTTTT
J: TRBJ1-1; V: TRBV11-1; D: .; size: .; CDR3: CASRDNSDTEAFF; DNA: TGTGCCAGCCGGGATAATTCGGACACTGAAGCTTTCTTT
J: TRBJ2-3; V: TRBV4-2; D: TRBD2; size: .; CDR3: CASSLGGADTQYF; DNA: TGTGCCAGCAGCCTCGGGGGGGCAGATACGCAGTATTTT
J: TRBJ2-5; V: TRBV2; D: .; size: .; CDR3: CASSSPAGQETQYF; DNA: TGTGCCAGCAGTTCGCCCGCAGGGCAAGAGACCCAGTACTTC
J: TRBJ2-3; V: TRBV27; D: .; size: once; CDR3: CASKLAGSDTQYF; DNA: TGTGCCAGCAAACTAGCAGGGTCAGATACGCAGTATTTT
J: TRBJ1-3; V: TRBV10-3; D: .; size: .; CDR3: CAISEAPSSGNTIYF; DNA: TGTGCCATCAGTGAGGCGCCTAGCTCTGGAAACACCATATATTTT
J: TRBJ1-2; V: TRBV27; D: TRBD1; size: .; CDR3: CASSLRTGGVVDGYTF; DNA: TGTGCCAGCAGTTTACGGACAGGGGGCGTTGTGGATGGCTACACCTTC
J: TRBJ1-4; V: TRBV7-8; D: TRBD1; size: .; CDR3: CASSFDRGQGNEKLFF; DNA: TGTGCCAGCAGCTTTGACAGGGGGCAGGGTAATGAAAAACTGTTTTTT
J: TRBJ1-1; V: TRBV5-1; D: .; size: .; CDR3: CASSLVGGSNTEAFF; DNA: TGCGCCAGCAGCTTGGTGGGGGGTTCGAACACTGAAGCTTTCTTT
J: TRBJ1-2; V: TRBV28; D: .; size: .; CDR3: CASSSPGTLNYGYTF; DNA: TGTGCCAGCAGTTCTCCCGGGACACTTAACTATGGCTACACCTTC
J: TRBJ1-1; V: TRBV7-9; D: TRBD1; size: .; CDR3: CASSLATGGFTEAFF; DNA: TGTGCCAGCAGCTTAGCTACAGGGGGCTTCACTGAAGCTTTCTTT
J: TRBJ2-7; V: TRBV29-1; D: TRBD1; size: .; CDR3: CSVERAGGNSYEQYF; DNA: TGCAGCGTTGAGAGGGCAGGGGGAAACTCCTACGAGCAGTACTTC
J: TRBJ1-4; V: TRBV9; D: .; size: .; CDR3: CASTLGQATNEKLFF; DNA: TGTGCCAGCACCCTTGGACAAGCAACTAATGAAAAACTGTTTTTT
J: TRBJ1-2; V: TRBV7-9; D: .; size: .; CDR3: CASSSDYNYGYTF; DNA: TGTGCCAGCAGTTCGGACTATAACTATGGCTACACCTTC
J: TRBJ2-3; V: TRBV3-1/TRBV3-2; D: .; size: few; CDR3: CASSGRGAVDTQYF; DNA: TGTGCCAGCAGCGGTCGCGGGGCGGTAGATACGCAGTATTTT
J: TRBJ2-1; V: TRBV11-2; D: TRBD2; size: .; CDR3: CASSLTSGPYNEQFF; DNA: TGTGCCAGCAGCCTGACTAGCGGTCCCTACAATGAGCAGTTCTTC
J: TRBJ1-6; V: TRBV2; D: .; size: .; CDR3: CATRRQDRSYNSPLHF; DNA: TGTGCCACCCGCCGACAGGATCGGTCCTATAATTCACCCCTCCACTTT
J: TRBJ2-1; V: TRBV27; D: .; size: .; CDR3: CASSSRESSYNEQFF; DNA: TGTGCCAGCAGTTCAAGGGAGAGCTCCTACAATGAGCAGTTCTTC
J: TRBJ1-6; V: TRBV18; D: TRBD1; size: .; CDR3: CASSPTGTGNSPLHF; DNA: TGTGCCAGCTCACCAACCGGGACAGGGAATTCACCCCTCCACTTT
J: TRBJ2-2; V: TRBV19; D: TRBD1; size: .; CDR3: CASSDRGNTGELFF; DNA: TGTGCCAGTAGTGACAGGGGGAACACCGGGGAGCTGTTTTTT
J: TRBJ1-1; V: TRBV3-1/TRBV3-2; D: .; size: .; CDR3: CASSQSTGTPSEAFF; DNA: TGTGCCAGCAGCCAAAGCACCGGGACTCCTTCTGAAGCTTTCTTT
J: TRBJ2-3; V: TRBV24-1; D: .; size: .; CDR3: CATSDPRGTDTQYF; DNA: TGTGCCACCAGTGATCCCCGGGGCACAGATACGCAGTATTTT
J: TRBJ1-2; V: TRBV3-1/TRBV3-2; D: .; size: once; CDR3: CASSQIEDGYTF; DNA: TGTGCCAGCAGCCAGATTGAGGATGGCTACACCTTC
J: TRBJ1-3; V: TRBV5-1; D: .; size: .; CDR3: CASSLGARSGNTIYF; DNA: TGCGCCAGCAGCTTGGGGGCTCGGTCTGGAAACACCATATATTTT